The 14 T cell receptor beta chains presented below share a single source sample, sequenced in a study of post-analysis software for immune sequencing data. Findings and limits, study-wide: Controls had lower frequencies than patients of five or six TRBV segments, which included TRBV5-6, TRBV5-1 and TRBV20-1.

No cognate antigen is known for these TCRs. Unique-molecular-identifier-tagged TCR beta cDNA libraries were used. TCRdb re-called the PCR reads through MiXCR, storing one row per CDR3 protein. Of some 890,000 distinct CDR3 sequences listed, roughly 50% are singletons. The sample comprised blood. Receptors originate from a girl aged 5-17 years with multiple sclerosis.

This clonotype was recorded a few times. V is TRBV28 and J is TRBJ2-3; the D gene is possibly TRBD2 (5 bases). There are 18 residues in the CDR3. Deletions cut 3 bases from V and 3 bases from J, with 22 bases between. From germline, CDR1 is MDHEN and CDR2 SYDVKM. The CDR3 sequence: CASSLVTREQLMTDTQYF. The CDR3 coding sequence is TGTGCCAGCAGTTTGGTGACGAGGGAGCAATTGATGACAGATACGCAGTATTTT.

The J gene is TRBJ1-1, the V gene TRBV7-2; no reliable D call. Trimming removed 5 bases at V and 1 base at J, with 17 bases between. The CDR3 extends over 16 amino acids. Looked up from germline, CDR1 is SGHTA and CDR2 is FQGNSA. The CDR3 nucleotides read TGTGCCAGCAGCCCCCCCTCCAGATTGTGGAACACTGAAGCTTTCTTT. Protein: CASSPPSRLWNTEAFF.

The V and J genes are TRBV12-3 or TRBV12-4 and TRBJ1-2, with 8 nucleotides matching TRBD1. The CDR3 contains 17 residues. V dropped 5 bases and J dropped 7; count of bases not matched to a gene: 18. CDR3 amino acids: CASSPGWTGSGLRGYTF. CDR3 DNA sequence: TGTGCCAGCAGTCCTGGATGGACAGGGTCTGGTCTTCGTGGCTACACCTTC.

The chain combines TRBV29-1 with TRBJ2-7; the D gene is possibly TRBD1 (6 bases). Between the trimmed V and J ends, which lost 5 bases and 2 bases, there was a span of 19 bases. The germline V gene encodes CDR1 SQVTM and CDR2 ANQGSEA. The CDR3 sequence is 15 residues long. CDR3 coding DNA: TGCAGCGTTATTTTACTAGGCGGACAGCCCTACGAGCAGTACTTC. It encodes CSVILLGGQPYEQYF.

Concerning this clonotype: Mismatch with germline at one junction end may stem from a read error. The rearrangement uses TRBV20-1 and TRBJ2-6; weak D call: TRBD1 (5 bases). CDR3 size: 14 residues. Germline CDR1 is DFQATT and CDR2 is SNEGSKA (reference sequence). The CDR3 DNA is TGCAGTGCTAGCAGGGCTTCTGGCGCCAACGTCCTGACTTTC. Protein: CSASRASGANVLTF.

The rearrangement links TRBV20-1 to TRBJ2-3, with TRBD2 matching 9 bases. CDR3 length: 13 residues. After removal of 8 bases from V and 3 bases from J, the junction contained 6 bases not matched to a gene. Germline CDR1 and CDR2: DFQATT and SNEGSKA (reference sequence). CDR3 bases: TGCAGTAAGAGGCTAGCGGGGACAGATACGCAGTATTTT. Protein: CSKRLAGTDTQYF.

In the case of this clonotype: Sequence at one end of the junction differs from germline and may be a read error. The chain employs TRBV10-1 and TRBJ2-3; 9 positions match TRBD2. The CDR3 has 15 residues. CDR1 and CDR2 from the germline V gene are WNHNN and SYGVQD (reference sequence). The CDR3 region is CAGSISGSLADTQYF. DNA for the CDR3: TGCGCCGGCAGTATTAGCGGGAGTCTCGCAGATACGCAGTATTTT.

This clonotype was detected only a few times. The chain recombines TRBV29-1 with TRBJ2-1, with 8 bases fitting TRBD2. The CDR3 covers 13 residues. Trimming took 5 bases from V and 4 from J; bases not matched to a gene: 4. From germline, CDR1 is SQVTM and CDR2 ANQGSEA. The CDR3 protein is CSVIGLAYNEQFF. CDR3 nucleotides: TGCAGCGTTATTGGACTAGCTTACAATGAGCAGTTCTTC.

The chain recombines TRBV19 with TRBJ2-6, with D uncertain. Germline V gene sequence: CDR1 LNHDA, CDR2 SQIVND (reference sequence). The CDR3 runs 15 residues. With 3 bases removed from V and 0 bases from J, the gap between germline ends came to 6 bases. Written as DNA, the CDR3 is TGTGCCAGTAGTATGGGTAACTCTGGGGCCAACGTCCTGACTTTC. Protein product: CASSMGNSGANVLTF.

This clonotype was seen more than once but under ten times. This rearrangement joins TRBV15 to TRBJ2-5; possibly TRBD1 for D (5 bases). This CDR3 comprises 15 residues. Germline V gene sequence: CDR1 LNHNV, CDR2 YYDKDF (reference sequence). Trimming pared 4 bases from V and 1 base from J, leaving 13 bases between. CDR3 coding DNA: TGTGCCACCAGCATAGGACAACAAACCCAAGAGACCCAGTACTTC. It encodes CATSIGQQTQETQYF.

The chain is built from TRBV14 and TRBJ2-1; 12 bases align to TRBD2. V lost 0 bases, J lost 4 bases, and 4 bases stayed unmatched. The CDR3 has 17 residues. The V gene's germline CDR1 is SGHDN and CDR2 FVKESK. The CDR3 loop reads CASSQDRTSGNYNEQFF. The CDR3 DNA follows: TGTGCCAGCAGCCAAGATCGGACTAGCGGGAATTACAATGAGCAGTTCTTC.

This clonotype was recorded a few times. The rearrangement uses TRBV28 and TRBJ2-7; no clear D. The CDR3 runs to 13 residues. Germline CDR1 is MDHEN and CDR2 is SYDVKM. Trimming removed 3 bases from V and 3 bases from J, with 9 bases in between. The CDR3 nucleotides are TGTGCCAGCAGTTTGTTAAGTATCTACGAGCAGTACTTC. It translates to CASSLLSIYEQYF.

The chain uses TRBV29-1 and TRBJ2-3; a weak D match, TRBD1 (5 bases). This CDR3 is 13 amino acids long. Germline values: CDR1 SQVTM, CDR2 ANQGSEA. V was shortened by 5 bases and J by 3 bases, with 12 bases between the two germline ends. CDR3 sequence reads: CSVRGLQTDTQYF. CDR3 in DNA: TGCAGCGTTAGGGGTCTACAAACAGATACGCAGTATTTT.

This rearrangement joins TRBV5-1 to TRBJ1-2; 7 positions agree with TRBD1. Germline values: CDR1 SGHRS, CDR2 YFSETQ. Trimming at V came to 4 bases and at J to 5 bases, leaving 8 bases not matched to a gene. The CDR3 length is 14 residues. The CDR3 loop reads CASSLWTGSYGYTF. CDR3 DNA sequence: TGCGCCAGCAGCCTATGGACAGGATCTTATGGCTACACCTTC.